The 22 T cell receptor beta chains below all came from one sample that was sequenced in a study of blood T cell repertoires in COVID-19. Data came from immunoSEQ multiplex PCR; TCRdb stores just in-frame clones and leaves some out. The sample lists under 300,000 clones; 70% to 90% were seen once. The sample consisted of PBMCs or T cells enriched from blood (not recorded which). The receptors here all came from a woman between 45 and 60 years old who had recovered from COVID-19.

The CDR3 spells CASRERGVRNEQFF. CDR3 coding DNA: TGTGCCAGCAGGGAAAGGGGTGTTCGCAATGAGCAGTTCTTC. The chain has TRBV28 and TRBJ2-1; D is possibly TRBD1 (5 bases). V was trimmed by 6 bases and J by 6 bases, leaving 15 bases between them. The germline gives CDR1 MDHEN, CDR2 SYDVKM. The CDR3 covers 14 residues.

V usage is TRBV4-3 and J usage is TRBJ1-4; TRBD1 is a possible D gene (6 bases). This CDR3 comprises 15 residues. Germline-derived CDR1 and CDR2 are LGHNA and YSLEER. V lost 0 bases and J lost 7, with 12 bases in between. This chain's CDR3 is CASSQDGRGVEKLFF. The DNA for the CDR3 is TGCGCCAGCAGCCAAGACGGCAGGGGCGTTGAAAAACTGTTTTTT.

This CDR3 reads CSVGQGWTEAFF. The CDR3 DNA reads TGCAGCGTAGGACAGGGTTGGACTGAAGCTTTCTTT. The chain is built from TRBV29-1 and TRBJ1-1; 8 bases align to TRBD1. This CDR3 is built from 12 residues. In germline, CDR1 is SQVTM, CDR2 ANQGSEA. J was trimmed by 5 bases and V by 6 bases; bases with no gene match: 5.

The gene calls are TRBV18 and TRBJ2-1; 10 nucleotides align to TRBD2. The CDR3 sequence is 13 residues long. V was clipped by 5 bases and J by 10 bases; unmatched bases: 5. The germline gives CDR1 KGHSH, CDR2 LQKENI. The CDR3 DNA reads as TGTGCCAGCTCAGGGCTAGCGGGAGACGAGCAGTTCTTC. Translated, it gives CASSGLAGDEQFF.

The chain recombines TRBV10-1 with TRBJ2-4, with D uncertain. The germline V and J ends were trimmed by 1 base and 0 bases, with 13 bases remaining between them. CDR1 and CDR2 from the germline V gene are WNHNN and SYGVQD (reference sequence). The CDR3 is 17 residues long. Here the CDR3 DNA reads TGCGCCAGCAGTGAGTGTCCAAAAAATTTAGCCAAAAACATTCAGTACTTC. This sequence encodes CASSECPKNLAKNIQYF.

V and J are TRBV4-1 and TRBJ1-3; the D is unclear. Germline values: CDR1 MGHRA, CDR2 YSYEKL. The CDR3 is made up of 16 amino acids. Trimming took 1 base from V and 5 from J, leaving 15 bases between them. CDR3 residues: CASSQVGGRIRNTIYF. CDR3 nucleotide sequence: TGCGCCAGCAGCCAAGTGGGAGGACGTATACGAAACACCATATATTTT.

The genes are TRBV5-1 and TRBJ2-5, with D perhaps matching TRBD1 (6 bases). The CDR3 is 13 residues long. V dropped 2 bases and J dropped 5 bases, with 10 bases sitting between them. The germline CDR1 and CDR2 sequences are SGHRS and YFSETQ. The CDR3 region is CASSFTGQETQYF. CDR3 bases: TGCGCCAGCAGCTTTACAGGGCAGGAGACCCAGTACTTC.

The CDR3 sequence: CASSFRQGVRGTEAFF. For the CDR3, the DNA is TGTGCCAGCAGCTTTAGACAGGGGGTAAGAGGCACTGAAGCTTTCTTT. The rearrangement uses TRBV3-1 (or the pseudogene TRBV3-2) and TRBJ1-1, with 9 bases aligning to TRBD1. There are 16 residues in the CDR3. Germline values: CDR1 LGHDT, CDR2 YNNKEL (reference sequence). The ends lost 5 bases at V and 4 bases at J; junction bases unmatched: 11.

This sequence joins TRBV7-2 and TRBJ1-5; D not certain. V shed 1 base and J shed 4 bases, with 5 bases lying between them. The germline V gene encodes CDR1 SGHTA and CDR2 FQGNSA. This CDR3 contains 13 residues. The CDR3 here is CASSLDGNQPQHF. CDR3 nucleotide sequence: TGTGCCAGCAGCTTAGACGGGAATCAGCCCCAGCATTTT.

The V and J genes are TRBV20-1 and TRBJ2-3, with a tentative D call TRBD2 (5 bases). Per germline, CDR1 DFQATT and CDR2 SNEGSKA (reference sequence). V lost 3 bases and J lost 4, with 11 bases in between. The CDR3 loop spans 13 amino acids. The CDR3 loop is CSASSGNADTQYF. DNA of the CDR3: TGCAGTGCTAGTTCCGGGAACGCAGATACGCAGTATTTT.

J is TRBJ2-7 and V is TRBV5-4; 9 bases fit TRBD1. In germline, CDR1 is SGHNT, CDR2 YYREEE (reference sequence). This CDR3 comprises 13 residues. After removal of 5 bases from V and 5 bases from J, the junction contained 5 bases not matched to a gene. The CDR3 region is CASRVDRGHEQYF. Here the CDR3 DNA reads TGTGCCAGCAGGGTGGACAGGGGACACGAGCAGTACTTC.

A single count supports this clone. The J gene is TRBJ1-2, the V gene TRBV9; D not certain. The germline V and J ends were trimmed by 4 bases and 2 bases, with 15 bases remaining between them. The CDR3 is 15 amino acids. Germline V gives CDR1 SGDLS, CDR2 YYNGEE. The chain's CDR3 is CASSRTPVTNYGYTF. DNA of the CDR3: TGTGCCAGCAGCCGTACCCCAGTAACCAACTATGGCTACACCTTC.

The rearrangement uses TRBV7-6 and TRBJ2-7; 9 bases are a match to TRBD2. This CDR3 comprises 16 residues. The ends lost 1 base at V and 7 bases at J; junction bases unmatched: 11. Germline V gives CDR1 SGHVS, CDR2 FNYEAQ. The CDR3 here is CASSLVGASGTEEQYF. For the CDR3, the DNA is TGTGCCAGCAGCTTAGTGGGAGCTAGCGGGACCGAGGAGCAGTACTTC.

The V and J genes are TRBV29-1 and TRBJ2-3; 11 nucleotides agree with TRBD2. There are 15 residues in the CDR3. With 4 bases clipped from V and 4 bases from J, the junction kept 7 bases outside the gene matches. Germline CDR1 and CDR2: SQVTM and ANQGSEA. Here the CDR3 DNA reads TGCAGCGTTGGGGCGACTAGCGGGAAGGCAGATACGCAGTATTTT. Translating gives CSVGATSGKADTQYF.

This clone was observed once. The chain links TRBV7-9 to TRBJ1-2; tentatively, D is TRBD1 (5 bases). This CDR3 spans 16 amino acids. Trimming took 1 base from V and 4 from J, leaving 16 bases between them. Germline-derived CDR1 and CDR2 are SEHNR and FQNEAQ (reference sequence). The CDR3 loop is CASSLVVQTAPYGYTF. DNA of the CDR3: TGTGCCAGCAGCTTAGTCGTTCAGACAGCCCCCTATGGCTACACCTTC.

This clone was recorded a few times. The CDR3 region is CASSPQLPRGRGLNTIYF. The DNA for the CDR3 is TGTGCCAGCAGCCCCCAACTCCCTCGCGGCAGGGGGTTGAACACCATATATTTT. This chain connects TRBV3-1 (or the pseudogene TRBV3-2) to TRBJ1-3; 7 bases line up with TRBD1. J lost 7 bases, V lost 4 bases, and 19 bases had no gene match. CDR3 size: 18 residues. The germline gives CDR1 LGHDT, CDR2 YNNKEL (reference sequence).

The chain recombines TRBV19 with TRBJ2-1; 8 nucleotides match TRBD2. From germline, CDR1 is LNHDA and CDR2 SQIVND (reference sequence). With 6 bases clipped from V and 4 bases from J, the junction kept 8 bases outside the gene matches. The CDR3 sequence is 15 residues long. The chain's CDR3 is CASRGSGSPYNEQFF. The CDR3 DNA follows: TGTGCCAGTAGGGGGAGCGGGAGTCCATACAATGAGCAGTTCTTC.

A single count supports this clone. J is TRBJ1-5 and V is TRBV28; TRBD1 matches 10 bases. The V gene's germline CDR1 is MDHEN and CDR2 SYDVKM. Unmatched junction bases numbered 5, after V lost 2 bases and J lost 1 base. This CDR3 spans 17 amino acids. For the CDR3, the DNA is TGTGCCAGCAGTTTACGACAGGGGGCCGCGAGCAATCAGCCCCAGCATTTT. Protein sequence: CASSLRQGAASNQPQHF.

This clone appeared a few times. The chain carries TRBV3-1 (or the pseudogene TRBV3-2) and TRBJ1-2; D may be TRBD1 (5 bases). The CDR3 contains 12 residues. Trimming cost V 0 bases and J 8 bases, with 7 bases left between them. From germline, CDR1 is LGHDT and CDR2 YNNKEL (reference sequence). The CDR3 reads CASSQDGGGYTF. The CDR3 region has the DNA TGTGCCAGCAGCCAAGACGGGGGAGGCTACACCTTC.

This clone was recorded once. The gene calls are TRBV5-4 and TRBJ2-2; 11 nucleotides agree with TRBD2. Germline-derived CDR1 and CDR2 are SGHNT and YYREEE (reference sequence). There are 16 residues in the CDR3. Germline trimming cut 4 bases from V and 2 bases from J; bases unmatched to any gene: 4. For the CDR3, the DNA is TGTGCCAGCAGCGGGACTAGCGGCCTAAACACCGGGGAGCTGTTTTTT. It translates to CASSGTSGLNTGELFF.

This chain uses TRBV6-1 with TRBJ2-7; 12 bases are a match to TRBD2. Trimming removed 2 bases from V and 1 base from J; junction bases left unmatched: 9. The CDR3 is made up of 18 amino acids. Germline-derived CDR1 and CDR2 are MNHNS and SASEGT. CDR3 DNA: TGTGCCAGCAGTGAACTCGGACTAGCGGGACTGCTTTCCTACGAGCAGTACTTC. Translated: CASSELGLAGLLSYEQYF.

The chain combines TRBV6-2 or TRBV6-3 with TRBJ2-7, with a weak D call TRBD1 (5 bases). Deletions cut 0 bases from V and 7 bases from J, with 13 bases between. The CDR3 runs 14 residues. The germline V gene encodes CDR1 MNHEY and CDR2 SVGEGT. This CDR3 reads CASSYSDRAREQYF. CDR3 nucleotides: TGTGCCAGCAGTTACTCCGACAGAGCCAGGGAGCAGTACTTC.